A single sample gave rise to the 24 T cell receptor beta chains below, sequenced in a study. One entry per CDR3 protein, called by TCRdb with MiXCR from the 5' RACE reads. The table has 45,000 to 55,000 distinct CDR3 sequences, approximately 25% seen once. The sample comprised tumor-infiltrating naive CD4+ T cells sorted from the breast tumor. Subset specified: naive CD4+ T cells, CD4+CD45RA+CD25-. These receptor sequences come from a female donor with breast cancer.

The V call is TRBV3-1, the J call TRBJ1-2, with TRBD1 matching over 10 bases. V gave up 4 bases and J gave up 6 bases; unmatched junction bases: 5. The CDR3 extends over 14 amino acids. Germline CDR1 is LGHDT and CDR2 is YNNKEL (reference sequence). The CDR3 sequence: CASSRDRGRDGYTF. The CDR3 nucleotides are TGTGCCAGCAGCCGCGACAGGGGGCGCGATGGCTACACCTTC.

The CDR3 DNA follows: TGTGCCAGCAGTCCCGGGGGACGGCGGGCCTCCGAGCAGTACTTC. Its protein product is CASSPGGRRASEQYF. V and J are TRBV28 and TRBJ2-7; TRBD2 is a possible D gene (6 bases). Germline CDR1 MDHEN, CDR2 SYDVKM. The CDR3 has 15 amino acids. Trimming shortened V by 5 bases and J by 6 bases, and 20 bases separated the two germline ends.

The rearrangement uses TRBV7-2 and TRBJ1-2, with TRBD1 matching 7 bases. Germline CDR1 SGHTA, CDR2 FQGNSA. The CDR3 is 13 amino acids. Unmatched junction bases numbered 4, after V lost 5 bases and J lost 4 bases. The CDR3 sequence: CASSRDSIYGYTF. In DNA form, the CDR3 reads TGTGCCAGCAGCCGGGACAGTATCTATGGCTACACCTTC.

This clonotype was observed many times. The V gene is TRBV20-1, the J gene TRBJ2-7, with 7 bases identical to TRBD2. V shed 3 bases and J 6 bases; nucleotides not matched to a gene: 5. The length of the CDR3 is 12 residues. Germline loops: CDR1 DFQATT, CDR2 SNEGSKA (reference sequence). CDR3 region: CSASVGGFEQYF. The CDR3 DNA reads TGCAGTGCTAGTGTGGGAGGGTTCGAGCAGTACTTC.

The chain carries TRBV7-8 and TRBJ1-1; D may be TRBD1 (6 bases). The CDR3 spans 15 residues. The V gene lost 4 bases and the J gene lost 4 bases, with 16 bases spanning the gap. CDR1 SGHVS and CDR2 FQNEAQ come from the germline V gene. CDR3: CASSSGPRDTTEAFF. Written as DNA, the CDR3 is TGTGCCAGCAGCTCCGGGCCCCGGGACACCACTGAAGCTTTCTTT.

This clonotype was counted between two and nine times. The chain has TRBV18 and TRBJ2-7; D call uncertain. Trimming took off 2 bases at V and 4 bases at J, with 6 bases between the two ends. The CDR3 extends over 12 amino acids. The germline V gene encodes CDR1 KGHSH and CDR2 LQKENI. CDR3 in DNA: TGTGCCAGCTCACCAGGGCCATACGAGCAGTACTTC. As protein: CASSPGPYEQYF.

This clonotype appeared once. The V call is TRBV25-1, the J call TRBJ1-5, with 10 bases identical to TRBD1. This CDR3 is built from 13 residues. V dropped 5 bases and J dropped 10; count of bases not matched to a gene: 5. Germline lookup yields CDR1 MGHDK and CDR2 SYGVNS. The CDR3 DNA sequence: TGTGCCAGCAGTCAGACAGGGGGCAAACCCCAGCATTTT. Its protein product is CASSQTGGKPQHF.

This clonotype was seen a handful of times. The J gene is TRBJ2-7, the V gene TRBV29-1; 7 bases map to TRBD2. Germline V gene lookup returns CDR1 SQVTM and CDR2 ANQGSEA. CDR3 length equals 12 residues. The J segment lost 0 bases and the V segment lost 6 bases, leaving 2 bases of the junction unmatched. As DNA, the CDR3 is TGCAGCGTCCTAGCGGCCTCCTACGAGCAGTACTTC. It specifies CSVLAASYEQYF.

With respect to this clonotype: At one boundary the junction diverges from the germline segment, which might be a read error. This chain joins TRBV12-3 or TRBV12-4 and TRBJ2-5; weak D call: TRBD2 (5 bases). The CDR3 sequence is 8 residues long. Here the CDR3 DNA reads TGTGCCAGCAGCCTCGCGGGCTTC. Residues: CASSLAGF.

The chain recombines TRBV20-1 with TRBJ2-3, with 8 positions matching TRBD2. CDR3 size: 18 residues. Germline CDR1 reads DFQATT; CDR2 reads SNEGSKA (reference sequence). The V and J ends lost 3 bases and 4 bases, in that order; junction bases with no gene match: 18. DNA for the CDR3: TGCAGTGCTAGCCCCGTCGGGTCCAAACTAGCGGTCGCAGATACGCAGTATTTT. Translated, it gives CSASPVGSKLAVADTQYF.

The chain recombines TRBV9 with TRBJ2-7; TRBD2 matches 10 bases. This CDR3 is built from 15 residues. Germline loops: CDR1 SGDLS, CDR2 YYNGEE. After removal of 0 bases from V and 4 bases from J, the junction contained 4 bases not matched to a gene. In DNA form, the CDR3 reads TGTGCCAGCAGCGTAGGAAATAGCGGGGGGTACGAGCAGTACTTC. As protein: CASSVGNSGGYEQYF.

This sequence joins TRBV5-1 and TRBJ2-1; 15 bases line up with TRBD2. Germline CDR1 reads SGHRS; CDR2 reads YFSETQ. This CDR3 is 17 amino acids long. J lost 7 bases, V lost 4 bases, and 9 bases had no gene match. CDR3 sequence reads: CASSPGGLAGGQNEQFF. The CDR3 DNA sequence: TGCGCCAGCAGCCCTGGGGGACTAGCGGGGGGCCAGAATGAGCAGTTCTTC.

The gene calls are TRBV7-2 and TRBJ2-5; a weak D match, TRBD2 (5 bases). Trimming cost V 5 bases and J 5 bases, with 21 bases left between them. Germline V gene lookup returns CDR1 SGHTA and CDR2 FQGNSA. The CDR3 loop spans 16 amino acids. DNA of the CDR3: TGTGCCAGCAGCCCCAATGGACTCACACCTGGGGAGACCCAGTACTTC. This encodes CASSPNGLTPGETQYF.

The V call is TRBV5-1, the J call TRBJ2-6; 7 nucleotides line up with TRBD1. The J segment lost 0 bases and the V segment lost 7 bases, leaving 10 bases of the junction unmatched. CDR1 is SGHRS, CDR2 YFSETQ, per germline. This CDR3 is built from 17 residues. In DNA form, the CDR3 reads TGCGCCAGCTTCACGGGACAGACACCCTCTGGGGCCAACGTCCTGACTTTC. The encoded protein is CASFTGQTPSGANVLTF.

The J gene is TRBJ2-3, the V gene TRBV2; the D gene is possibly TRBD1 (6 bases). V lost 6 bases and J 3 bases, leaving 16 bases between the germline ends. The germline CDR1 and CDR2 sequences are SNHLY and FYNNEI. The CDR3 is made up of 15 amino acids. CDR3 protein: CASRAYRDSTDTQYF. CDR3 DNA sequence: TGTGCCAGCAGAGCATACAGGGATTCGACAGATACGCAGTATTTT.

This clonotype was seen many times. J is TRBJ1-2 and V is TRBV28, with TRBD1 matching 9 bases. V shed 7 bases, J shed 7 bases, and the junction held 13 bases outside the gene matches. Germline CDR1 reads MDHEN; CDR2 reads SYDVKM. The CDR3 totals 15 residues. The CDR3 coding sequence is TGTGCCAGCACCGATGACAGGGGGAAGTTCCGTGGCTACACCTTC. This translates into CASTDDRGKFRGYTF.

This clonotype has a handful of counts. One junction end does not reproduce the germline sequence, and a read error may be involved. V and J are TRBV7-2 and TRBJ2-7, with TRBD2 as a possible D gene (6 bases). This CDR3 contains 12 residues. Germline CDR1 and CDR2: SGHTA and FQGNSA. CDR3 loop: CASSPRGGEEYF. The DNA of the CDR3 is TGTGCCAGCAGCCCTCGGGGAGGCGAGGAGTACTTC.

This clonotype was picked up a small number of times. This chain connects TRBV7-2 to TRBJ2-7; D is undetermined. Trimming took 5 bases from V and 1 from J, leaving 15 bases between them. This CDR3 spans 15 amino acids. In germline, CDR1 is SGHTA, CDR2 FQGNSA. The CDR3 DNA reads as TGTGCCAGCAGCCGCGGTTTTGGAGTTTCCTACGAGCAGTACTTC. Residues: CASSRGFGVSYEQYF.

The J gene is TRBJ1-3, the V gene TRBV5-6; no clear D. V shed 4 bases and J shed 0 bases, with 14 bases lying between them. The germline CDR1 and CDR2 sequences are SGHDT and YYEEEE. CDR3 size: 16 residues. In DNA, the CDR3 is TGTGCCAGCAGCCCTCCAGGAGCTAGCTCTGGAAACACCATATATTTT. Protein sequence: CASSPPGASSGNTIYF. The variable domain in full, completed from reference TRBV5-6 and TRBJ1-3, reads DAGVTQSPTHLIKTRGQQVTLRCSPKSGHDTVSWYQQALGQGPQFIFQYYEEEERQRGNFPDRFSGHQFPNYSSELNVNALLLGDSALYLCASSPPGASSGNTIYFGEGSWLTVV.

V and J are TRBV5-1 and TRBJ2-2; maybe TRBD2 (5 bases). The germline V gene encodes CDR1 SGHRS and CDR2 YFSETQ. The V and J ends lost 4 bases and 6 bases respectively, with 10 bases between them. The CDR3 covers 13 residues. The CDR3: CASSPPLAGELFF. The CDR3 nucleotides read TGCGCCAGCAGCCCTCCACTAGCCGGGGAGCTGTTTTTT.

The rearrangement links TRBV3-1 to TRBJ2-3; no definite D call. Trimming shortened V by 5 bases and J by 5 bases, and 14 bases separated the two germline ends. Germline lookup yields CDR1 LGHDT and CDR2 YNNKEL (reference sequence). CDR3 length equals 14 residues. CDR3 protein: CASSFTMVGDTQYF. The CDR3 DNA reads TGTGCCAGCAGCTTCACTATGGTAGGAGATACGCAGTATTTT.

The chain recombines TRBV12-3 or TRBV12-4 with TRBJ2-1; no clear D. This CDR3 spans 14 amino acids. Trimming removed 3 bases at V and 6 bases at J, with 12 bases between. CDR3 in amino acids: CASSLRGRVNEQFF. CDR3 bases: TGTGCCAGCAGTTTGCGCGGACGGGTCAATGAGCAGTTCTTC.

Details on this clonotype: A single base separates this from a much larger clone, so it may be a read error. The chain has TRBV20-1 and TRBJ2-5; D remains ambiguous. Germline-derived CDR1 and CDR2 are DFQATT and SNEGSKA (reference sequence). Trimming pared 0 bases from V and 5 bases from J, leaving 10 bases between. This CDR3 comprises 13 residues. The CDR3, as DNA: TGCAGTGCTAGAGATACAATTACGGAGACCCAGTACTTC. Its protein product is CSARDTITETQYF.

The V gene is TRBV12-3 or TRBV12-4, the J gene TRBJ1-5; TRBD1 matches at 8 bases. The CDR3 has 15 amino acids. The V and J ends lost 2 bases and 7 bases, in that order; junction bases with no gene match: 7. The CDR3 coding sequence is TGTGCCAGCAGTTTAACTGGACAGGGTGGACAGCCCCAGCATTTT. It yields the protein CASSLTGQGGQPQHF.